The T cell receptor beta chain described here comes from a study of monozygotic twins with inflammatory bowel disease. The CDR3 runs 14 residues. From around 4,000 ng of total RNA, each TCR library was prepared. TCRdb re-called the 5' RACE reads and shows each CDR3 protein once, DNA omitted. The sample data list approximately 400,000 distinct CDR3 sequences. The gene calls are TRBV12-3 or TRBV12-4 and TRBJ1-6. The sample consisted of blood. The clonotype was recovered from a human donor with ulcerative colitis or Crohn's disease, or a healthy co-twin of an affected twin (not recorded which). CDR3: CASSRGGNGSPLHF.